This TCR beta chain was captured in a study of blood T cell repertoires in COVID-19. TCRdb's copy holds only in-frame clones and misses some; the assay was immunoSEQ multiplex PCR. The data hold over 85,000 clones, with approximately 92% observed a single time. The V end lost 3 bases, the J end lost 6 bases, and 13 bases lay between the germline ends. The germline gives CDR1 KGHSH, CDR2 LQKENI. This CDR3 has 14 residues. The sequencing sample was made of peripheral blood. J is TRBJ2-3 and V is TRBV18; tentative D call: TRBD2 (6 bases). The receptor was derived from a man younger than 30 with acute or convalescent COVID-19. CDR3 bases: TGTGCCAGCTCACCCTATGGGGGGACCGATACGCAGTATTTT. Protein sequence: CASSPYGGTDTQYF.